This T cell receptor beta chain was captured by sequencing in a study of OX40 agonist ivuxolimab in advanced cancers. Data came from immunoSEQ multiplex PCR; TCRdb stores just in-frame clones and leaves some out. The sample holds 45,000 to 50,000 clones, roughly nine tenths seen once. This CDR3 region has 17 residues. J lost 6 bases, V lost 3 bases, and 7 bases had no gene match. Germline V gene lookup returns CDR1 MDHEN and CDR2 SYDVKM. This sequence originates from an adult with an advanced solid tumor such as melanoma, head and neck, liver or kidney cancer. The input for sequencing was CD4+ or CD8+ T cells sorted from blood, taken in a trial of the OX40 agonist ivuxolimab. This chain links TRBV28 with TRBJ2-3; 15 positions agree with TRBD2. CDR3 residues: CASSFGGLAGGGDTQYF. The CDR3, as DNA: TGTGCCAGCAGTTTCGGGGGACTAGCGGGAGGAGGGGATACGCAGTATTTT.